This is a list of T cell receptor beta chains from one sample in a study of T cells in Graves' hyperthyroidism and ophthalmopathy. TCRdb re-analysed the multiplex PCR reads in MiXCR, keeping a single row per CDR3 protein. The data hold hundreds of thousands of distinct CDR3 sequences, with about half observed a single time. The material sequenced was peripheral blood or thyroid tissue (not recorded which). The receptors derive from a woman between 18 and 29 years old with Graves' hyperthyroidism. Each CDR3 is given with its conserved first and last residue. D genes are given only for firm matches. Clone sizes are given selectively: once, few, many, or a class where the clone is expanded.

abundance: -; v_gene: TRBV9; j_gene: TRBJ1-5; d_gene: -; CDR3nt: TGTGCCAGCAGCGTAGGGCGGGGGAAAGACCTTTATAGCAATCAGCCCCAGCATTTT; CDR3aa: CASSVGRGKDLYSNQPQHF
abundance: -; v_gene: TRBV7-9; j_gene: TRBJ1-2; d_gene: -; CDR3nt: TGTGCCAGCAGCTTGCATGCGGGGGTCGACTATGGCTACACCTTC; CDR3aa: CASSLHAGVDYGYTF
abundance: -; v_gene: TRBV2; j_gene: TRBJ2-7; d_gene: -; CDR3nt: TGTGCCAGCAGCCAAGGAGGAGGGGGCGAGCAGTACTTC; CDR3aa: CASSQGGGGEQYF
abundance: few; v_gene: TRBV7-6; j_gene: TRBJ2-2; d_gene: -; CDR3nt: TGTGCCAGCAGCCAAGAGCTAAGGGAGCTGTTTTTT; CDR3aa: CASSQELRELFF
abundance: once; v_gene: TRBV25-1; j_gene: TRBJ2-5; d_gene: -; CDR3nt: -; CDR3aa: CACSARGQGETQYF
abundance: -; v_gene: TRBV5-1; j_gene: TRBJ2-7; d_gene: TRBD2; CDR3nt: TGCGCCAGCAGCTTGGGACTAGCGAGTCCCTACGAGCAGTACTTC; CDR3aa: CASSLGLASPYEQYF
abundance: few; v_gene: TRBV2; j_gene: TRBJ1-6; d_gene: TRBD1; CDR3nt: TGTGCCAGCAGGCCCCCGGGACAGGGTAATTCACCCCTCCACTTT; CDR3aa: CASRPPGQGNSPLHF
abundance: -; v_gene: TRBV12-3/TRBV12-4; j_gene: TRBJ1-4; d_gene: TRBD1; CDR3nt: TGTGCCAGCAGTTTAGCGCTGGGACAGACGAAACTGTTTTTT; CDR3aa: CASSLALGQTKLFF
abundance: -; v_gene: TRBV12-3/TRBV12-4; j_gene: TRBJ1-1; d_gene: TRBD1; CDR3nt: TGTGCTAGTGGTTTGGTATTGGACAGGTGGAACACTGAAGCTTTCTTT; CDR3aa: CASGLVLDRWNTEAFF
abundance: few; v_gene: TRBV7-3; j_gene: TRBJ2-2; d_gene: -; CDR3nt: TGTGCCAGCAGCCCCCAGGACTACCCGGGCACCGGGGAGCTGTTTTTT; CDR3aa: CASSPQDYPGTGELFF
abundance: -; v_gene: TRBV29-1; j_gene: TRBJ1-3; d_gene: TRBD1; CDR3nt: TGCAGCGCCGCAGGGGGCGAGAACACCATATACTTT; CDR3aa: CSAAGGENTIYF
abundance: -; v_gene: TRBV20-1; j_gene: TRBJ1-2; d_gene: -; CDR3nt: TGCAGTGCTAGCGGGTCCTATGGCTACACCTTC; CDR3aa: CSASGSYGYTF
abundance: -; v_gene: TRBV10-3; j_gene: TRBJ2-4; d_gene: -; CDR3nt: TGTGCCAGCAGTGAGGGCACTCGGGACATTCAGTACTTC; CDR3aa: CASSEGTRDIQYF
abundance: many; v_gene: TRBV2; j_gene: TRBJ1-4; d_gene: TRBD1; CDR3nt: TGTGCCATAAGGGACAGGCGGGGGTCAAAACTGTTTTTT; CDR3aa: CAIRDRRGSKLFF
abundance: once; v_gene: TRBV10-3; j_gene: TRBJ2-7; d_gene: -; CDR3nt: TGTGCCATCAGTGCGGCAGGCTACGAGCAGTACTTC; CDR3aa: CAISAAGYEQYF
abundance: -; v_gene: TRBV10-3; j_gene: TRBJ2-7; d_gene: -; CDR3nt: TGTGCCATCAGTGTCGGGGGTTACGAGCAGTACTTC; CDR3aa: CAISVGGYEQYF
abundance: -; v_gene: TRBV7-9; j_gene: TRBJ1-6; d_gene: -; CDR3nt: TGTGCCAGCAGCATCGGACGGGCGGCGTATAATTCACCCCTCCACTTT; CDR3aa: CASSIGRAAYNSPLHF
abundance: -; v_gene: TRBV7-9; j_gene: TRBJ1-1; d_gene: TRBD1; CDR3nt: TGTGCCAGCAGCCCAGGGACAGGGGGCCGCTTGAACACTGAAGCTTTCTTT; CDR3aa: CASSPGTGGRLNTEAFF
abundance: -; v_gene: TRBV29-1; j_gene: TRBJ2-5; d_gene: -; CDR3nt: TGCAGCGTTGAACTATTAGGGTCAGCAGGTAACCAAGAGACCCAGTACTTC; CDR3aa: CSVELLGSAGNQETQYF
abundance: many; v_gene: TRBV5-1; j_gene: TRBJ2-7; d_gene: -; CDR3nt: TGCGCCAGCAGCCTCAGGACAGACTCCGAGCAGTACTTC; CDR3aa: CASSLRTDSEQYF
abundance: -; v_gene: TRBV7-8; j_gene: TRBJ2-7; d_gene: -; CDR3nt: TGTGCCAGTGGGGGGTCAGGGACCTACGAGCAGTACTTC; CDR3aa: CASGGSGTYEQYF
abundance: -; v_gene: TRBV5-1; j_gene: TRBJ2-7; d_gene: -; CDR3nt: TGCGCCAGCAGCTTGGACCTGGGGGCGCGTTACGAGCAGTACTTC; CDR3aa: CASSLDLGARYEQYF
abundance: -; v_gene: TRBV29-1; j_gene: TRBJ2-5; d_gene: TRBD2; CDR3nt: TGCAGCAGCTTGACCTGGGAGGGAAAGACCCAGTACTTC; CDR3aa: CSSLTWEGKTQYF
abundance: -; v_gene: TRBV2; j_gene: TRBJ2-3; d_gene: -; CDR3nt: TGTGCCAGCCGAGAAAATACGCAGTATTTT; CDR3aa: CASRENTQYF
abundance: once; v_gene: TRBV14; j_gene: TRBJ2-7; d_gene: TRBD1; CDR3nt: TGTGCCAGCAGCCAAGCCTCAGGACAGGGCTCGGACGAGCAGTACTTC; CDR3aa: CASSQASGQGSDEQYF
abundance: -; v_gene: TRBV2; j_gene: TRBJ2-5; d_gene: TRBD2; CDR3nt: TGTGCCAGCAGTCTAGGGACTAGCGGGAGGGCGGAGACCCAGTACTTC; CDR3aa: CASSLGTSGRAETQYF
abundance: -; v_gene: TRBV2; j_gene: TRBJ2-7; d_gene: TRBD2; CDR3nt: TGTGCCAGTAGTACTAGCGGGAGTAACTCCTACGAGCAGTACTTC; CDR3aa: CASSTSGSNSYEQYF
abundance: -; v_gene: TRBV7-6; j_gene: TRBJ1-6; d_gene: -; CDR3nt: TGTGCCAGCAGCTTGGAAGGGGGGCGCTCCTATAATTCACCCCTCCACTTT; CDR3aa: CASSLEGGRSYNSPLHF
abundance: many; v_gene: TRBV20-1; j_gene: TRBJ2-7; d_gene: TRBD2; CDR3nt: TGCAGTGCTAGAGGGGCTAGCGGGAATGCCGAGCAGTACTTC; CDR3aa: CSARGASGNAEQYF
abundance: -; v_gene: TRBV2; j_gene: TRBJ1-2; d_gene: -; CDR3nt: TGTGCCAGCAGTTTGAGTAGGGCCACGAATGGTGGTGGCTACACCTTC; CDR3aa: CASSLSRATNGGGYTF
abundance: -; v_gene: TRBV7-2; j_gene: TRBJ2-2; d_gene: -; CDR3nt: TGTGCCAGCAGCTTCAGGACGCAGAACACCGGGGAGCTGTTTTTT; CDR3aa: CASSFRTQNTGELFF
abundance: -; v_gene: TRBV10-3; j_gene: TRBJ2-2; d_gene: TRBD2; CDR3nt: TGTGCCATCAGGACGGGACTAGCGGGAGGTCGGCCCGGGGAGCTGTTTTTT; CDR3aa: CAIRTGLAGGRPGELFF
abundance: once; v_gene: TRBV20-1; j_gene: TRBJ1-1; d_gene: TRBD1; CDR3nt: TGCAGTGCTGCACTAGCGGGACAGGGGGTCAGGAACACTGAAGCTTTCTTT; CDR3aa: CSAALAGQGVRNTEAFF
abundance: many; v_gene: TRBV29-1; j_gene: TRBJ1-2; d_gene: TRBD1; CDR3nt: TGCAGCGTTGAAGAAGGCAGGGGGGACTATGGCTACACCTTC; CDR3aa: CSVEEGRGDYGYTF
abundance: few; v_gene: TRBV7-9; j_gene: TRBJ2-7; d_gene: TRBD2; CDR3nt: TGTGCCAGCAGCTTAGGGACTAGCGGACCAACCTACGAGCAGTACTTC; CDR3aa: CASSLGTSGPTYEQYF
abundance: -; v_gene: TRBV19; j_gene: TRBJ1-4; d_gene: -; CDR3nt: TGTGCCAGTAGTACCGTAACCGGGACCACCATCGAAAAACTGTTTTTT; CDR3aa: CASSTVTGTTIEKLFF
abundance: many; v_gene: TRBV19; j_gene: TRBJ1-6; d_gene: -; CDR3nt: TGTGCCAGTATTGGGACACCCGGGTCGCCCCTCCACTTT; CDR3aa: CASIGTPGSPLHF
abundance: -; v_gene: TRBV20-1; j_gene: TRBJ2-7; d_gene: TRBD2; CDR3nt: TGCAGTGCTATAGACGCCCTAAAAGGACTAGCGGGAGTCGAGCAGTACTTC; CDR3aa: CSAIDALKGLAGVEQYF
abundance: -; v_gene: TRBV11-3; j_gene: TRBJ2-5; d_gene: TRBD2; CDR3nt: TGTGCCAGCAGCTTAGTTGCAAAGAGAGCGGGATTTTCGAACGAGACCCAGTACTTC; CDR3aa: CASSLVAKRAGFSNETQYF
abundance: -; v_gene: TRBV29-1; j_gene: TRBJ2-7; d_gene: -; CDR3nt: TGCAGCGTTGAGGGCTGGGGGCGTTGGGAGCAGTACTTC; CDR3aa: CSVEGWGRWEQYF
abundance: many; v_gene: TRBV29-1; j_gene: TRBJ1-1; d_gene: TRBD1; CDR3nt: TGCAGCGTTGGGGACAGCACTGAAGCTTTCTTT; CDR3aa: CSVGDSTEAFF
abundance: many; v_gene: TRBV15; j_gene: TRBJ1-5; d_gene: TRBD1; CDR3nt: TGTGCCACCCGCCAGGGGGATCAGCCCCAGCATTTT; CDR3aa: CATRQGDQPQHF
abundance: few; v_gene: TRBV5-1; j_gene: TRBJ2-7; d_gene: -; CDR3nt: TGCGCCAGCAGCTTGGGACCACCCCCGTACGAGCAGTACTTC; CDR3aa: CASSLGPPPYEQYF
abundance: many; v_gene: TRBV29-1; j_gene: TRBJ1-1; d_gene: -; CDR3nt: TGCAGCGTTCCTGAGGGAATGAACACTGAAGCTTTCTTT; CDR3aa: CSVPEGMNTEAFF
abundance: -; v_gene: TRBV2; j_gene: TRBJ2-2; d_gene: TRBD1; CDR3nt: TGTGCCAGCAGTCCAGGGACGACAGGGACCGGGGAGCTGTTTTTT; CDR3aa: CASSPGTTGTGELFF
abundance: -; v_gene: TRBV7-9; j_gene: TRBJ1-1; d_gene: -; CDR3nt: TGTGCCAGCAACGCTGGCCTCGGACAGTTCAACACTGAAGCTTTCTTT; CDR3aa: CASNAGLGQFNTEAFF
abundance: -; v_gene: TRBV29-1; j_gene: TRBJ2-7; d_gene: -; CDR3nt: TGCAGCGCCGGTTGGAGCTCCTACGAGCAGTACTTC; CDR3aa: CSAGWSSYEQYF
abundance: once; v_gene: TRBV11-2; j_gene: TRBJ2-7; d_gene: -; CDR3nt: TGTGCCAGCAGCTCATTAGGGGGGCCCAGGATTGCCTACGAGCAGTACTTC; CDR3aa: CASSSLGGPRIAYEQYF
abundance: many; v_gene: TRBV29-1; j_gene: TRBJ2-7; d_gene: -; CDR3nt: TGCAGCGTTGAATATGTGGACTCCTACGAGCAGTACTTC; CDR3aa: CSVEYVDSYEQYF
abundance: -; v_gene: TRBV7-2; j_gene: TRBJ1-1; d_gene: -; CDR3nt: TGTGCCAGCAGCTTAAGTCTCGGACTCGAAGCTTTCTTT; CDR3aa: CASSLSLGLEAFF
abundance: -; v_gene: TRBV20-1; j_gene: TRBJ2-7; d_gene: TRBD1; CDR3nt: TGCAGTGCTACCGCCTTACAGGGGGTTCTATCCTACGAGCAGTACTTC; CDR3aa: CSATALQGVLSYEQYF
abundance: -; v_gene: TRBV29-1; j_gene: TRBJ2-1; d_gene: TRBD2; CDR3nt: TGCAGCGAGAGGGGACTAGCGGGGGGGAATGAGCAGTTCTTC; CDR3aa: CSERGLAGGNEQFF
abundance: -; v_gene: TRBV25-1; j_gene: TRBJ1-2; d_gene: TRBD1; CDR3nt: TGTGCCAGCAGTGAATCCCTGCGGCAGGGGGGCGGCTACACCTTC; CDR3aa: CASSESLRQGGGYTF
abundance: -; v_gene: TRBV7-2; j_gene: TRBJ2-7; d_gene: -; CDR3nt: TGTGCCAGCAGCTTAGTTAAACAGACCTACGAGCAGTACTTC; CDR3aa: CASSLVKQTYEQYF
abundance: few; v_gene: TRBV19; j_gene: TRBJ1-5; d_gene: -; CDR3nt: TGTGCCAGTAGTATGCAGGGAAGGCGCAATCAGCCCCAGCATTTT; CDR3aa: CASSMQGRRNQPQHF
abundance: -; v_gene: TRBV11-3; j_gene: TRBJ1-2; d_gene: TRBD1; CDR3nt: TGTGCCAGCAGCTTAGCCGGACAGGGCTGGTATGGCTACACCTTC; CDR3aa: CASSLAGQGWYGYTF